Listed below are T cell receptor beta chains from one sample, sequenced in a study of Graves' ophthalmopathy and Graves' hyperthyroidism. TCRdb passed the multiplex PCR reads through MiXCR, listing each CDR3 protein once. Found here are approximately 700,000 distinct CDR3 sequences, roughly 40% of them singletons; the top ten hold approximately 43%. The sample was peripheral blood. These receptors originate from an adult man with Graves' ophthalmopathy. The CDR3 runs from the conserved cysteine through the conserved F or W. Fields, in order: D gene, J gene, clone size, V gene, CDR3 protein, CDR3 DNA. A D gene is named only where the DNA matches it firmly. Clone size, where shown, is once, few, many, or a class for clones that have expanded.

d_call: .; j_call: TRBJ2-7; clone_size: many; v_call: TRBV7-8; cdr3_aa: CASSLDYFTDEQYF; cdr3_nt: TGTGCCAGCAGCTTAGACTACTTTACGGACGAGCAGTACTTC
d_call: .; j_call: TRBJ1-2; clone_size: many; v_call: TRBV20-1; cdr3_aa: CSARDWGAGYTF; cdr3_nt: TGCAGTGCTAGAGATTGGGGGGCTGGCTACACCTTC
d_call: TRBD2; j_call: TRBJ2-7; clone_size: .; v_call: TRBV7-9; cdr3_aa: CASSFGLAGHYEQYF; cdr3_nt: TGTGCCAGCAGCTTCGGACTAGCGGGACACTACGAGCAGTACTTC
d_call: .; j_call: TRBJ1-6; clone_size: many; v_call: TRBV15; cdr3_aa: CATSRDIDSPLHF; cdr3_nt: TGTGCCACCAGCAGAGATATAGATTCACCCCTCCACTTT
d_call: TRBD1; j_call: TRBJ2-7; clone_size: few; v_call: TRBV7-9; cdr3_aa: CASSWNMDRDDEQYF; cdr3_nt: TGTGCCAGCAGCTGGAACATGGACAGGGACGACGAGCAGTACTTC
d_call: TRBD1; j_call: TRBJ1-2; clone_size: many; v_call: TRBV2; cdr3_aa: CASSPGQRSGGYTF; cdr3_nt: TGTGCCAGCAGCCCGGGACAGCGCTCTGGGGGCTACACCTTC
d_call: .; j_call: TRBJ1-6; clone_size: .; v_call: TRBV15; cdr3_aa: CATSRDQGPGQPLHF; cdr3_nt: TGTGCCACCAGCAGAGATCAAGGTCCCGGCCAGCCCCTCCACTTT
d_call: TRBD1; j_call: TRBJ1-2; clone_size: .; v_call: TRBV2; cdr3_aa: CATRGLNYGYTF; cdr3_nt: TGTGCCACCAGGGGGCTTAACTATGGCTACACCTTC
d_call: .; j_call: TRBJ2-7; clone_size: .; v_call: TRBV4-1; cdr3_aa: CASSQVGPGGSSDEQYF; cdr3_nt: TGCGCCAGCAGCCAAGTAGGACCCGGGGGTAGCTCCGACGAGCAGTACTTC
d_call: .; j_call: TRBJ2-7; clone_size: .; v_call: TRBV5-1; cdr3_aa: CASSLAPGHTYEQYF; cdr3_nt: TGTGCCAGCAGCTTGGCACCGGGACACACCTACGAGCAGTACTTC
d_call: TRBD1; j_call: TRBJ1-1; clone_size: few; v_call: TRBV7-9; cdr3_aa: CASSPTRTGDTEAFF; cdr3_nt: TGTGCCAGCAGCCCCACTAGAACAGGGGACACTGAAGCTTTCTTT
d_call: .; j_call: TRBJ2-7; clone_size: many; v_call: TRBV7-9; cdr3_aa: CASSPFGGAGYEQYF; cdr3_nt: TGTGCCAGCAGCCCGTTTGGGGGGGCAGGGTACGAGCAGTACTTC
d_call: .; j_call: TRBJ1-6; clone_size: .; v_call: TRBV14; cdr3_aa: CASSTENNSPLHF; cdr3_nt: TGTGCCAGCTCTACGGAGAATAATTCACCCCTCCACTTT
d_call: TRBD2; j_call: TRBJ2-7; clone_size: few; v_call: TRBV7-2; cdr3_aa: CASSPTGGAYEQYF; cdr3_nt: TGTGCCAGCAGCCCGACGGGGGGGGCCTACGAGCAGTACTTC
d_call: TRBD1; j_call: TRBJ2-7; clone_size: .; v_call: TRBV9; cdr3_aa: CASSVGLTGTLYEQYF; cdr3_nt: TGTGCCAGCAGCGTAGGTTTGACAGGGACGCTGTACGAGCAGTACTTC
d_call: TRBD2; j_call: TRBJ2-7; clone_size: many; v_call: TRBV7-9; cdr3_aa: CASSILAGLANEQYF; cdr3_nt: TGTGCCAGCAGCATACTAGCGGGACTTGCCAACGAGCAGTACTTC
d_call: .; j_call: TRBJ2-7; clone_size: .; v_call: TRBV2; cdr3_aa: CASRIGDYEQYF; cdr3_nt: TGTGCCAGCAGGATAGGGGACTACGAGCAGTACTTC
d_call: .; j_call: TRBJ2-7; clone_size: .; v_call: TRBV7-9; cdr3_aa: CASSFPGTAGGEQYF; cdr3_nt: TGTGCCAGCAGCTTCCCGGGGACAGCCGGGGGCGAGCAGTACTTC
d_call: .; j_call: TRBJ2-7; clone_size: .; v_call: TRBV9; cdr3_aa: CASSQDRWIEQYF; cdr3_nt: TGTGCCAGCAGCCAAGACAGGTGGATCGAGCAGTACTTC
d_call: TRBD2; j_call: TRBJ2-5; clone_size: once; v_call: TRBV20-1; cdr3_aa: CSATRTSGGQETQYF; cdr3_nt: TGCAGTGCTACGAGGACTAGCGGGGGCCAAGAGACCCAGTACTTC
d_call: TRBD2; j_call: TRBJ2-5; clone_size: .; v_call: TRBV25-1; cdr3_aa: CASSELDSGVETQYF; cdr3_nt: TGTGCCAGCAGTGAATTGGATAGCGGGGTTGAGACCCAGTACTTC
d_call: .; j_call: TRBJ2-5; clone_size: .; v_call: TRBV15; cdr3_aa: CATSQAGETQYF; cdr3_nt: TGTGCCACCAGCCAAGCTGGAGAGACCCAGTACTTC
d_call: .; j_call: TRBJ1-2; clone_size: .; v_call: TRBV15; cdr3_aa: CATSRGTAGYGYTF; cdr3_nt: TGTGCCACCAGCAGAGGGACAGCGGGTTATGGCTACACCTTC
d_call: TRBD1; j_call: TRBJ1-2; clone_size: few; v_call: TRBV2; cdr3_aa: CASQTAGGDYGYTF; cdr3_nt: TGTGCCAGCCAAACGGCAGGGGGTGACTATGGCTACACCTTC
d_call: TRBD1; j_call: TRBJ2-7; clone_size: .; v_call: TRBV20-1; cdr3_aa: CSATGTGVYEQYF; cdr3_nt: TGCAGTGCTACCGGGACAGGAGTCTACGAGCAGTACTTC
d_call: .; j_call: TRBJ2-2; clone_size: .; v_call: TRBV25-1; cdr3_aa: CASSLPRTGLYTGELFF; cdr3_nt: TGTGCCAGCAGCTTACCCCGCACGGGGTTATACACCGGGGAGCTGTTTTTT
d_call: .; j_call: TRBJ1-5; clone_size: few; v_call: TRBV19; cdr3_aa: CASRDTFRYSNQPQHF; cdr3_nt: TGTGCCAGTAGGGACACGTTCCGATATAGCAATCAGCCCCAGCATTTT
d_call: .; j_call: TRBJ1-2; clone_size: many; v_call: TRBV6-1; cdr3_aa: CASYRSDYGYTF; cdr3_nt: TGTGCCAGTTACAGATCCGACTATGGCTACACCTTC
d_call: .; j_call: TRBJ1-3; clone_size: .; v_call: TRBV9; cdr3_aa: CASSVEGGLRNTIYF; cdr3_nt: TGTGCCAGCAGCGTGGAGGGAGGTCTTAGAAACACCATATATTTT
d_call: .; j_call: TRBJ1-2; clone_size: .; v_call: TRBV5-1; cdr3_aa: CASSRGIQGIGDYGYTF; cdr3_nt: TGCGCCAGCAGCCGGGGCATTCAGGGGATAGGGGACTATGGCTACACCTTC
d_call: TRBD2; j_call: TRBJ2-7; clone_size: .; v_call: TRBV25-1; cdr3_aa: CASPTGTSTSGRKKYEQYF; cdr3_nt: TGTGCCAGCCCGACCGGGACTTCGACTAGCGGGAGGAAAAAGTACGAGCAGTACTTC
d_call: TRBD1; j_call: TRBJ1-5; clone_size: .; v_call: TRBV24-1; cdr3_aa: CASRDRGRTQPQHF; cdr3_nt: TGTGCCAGCAGAGACAGGGGGCGCACTCAGCCCCAGCATTTT
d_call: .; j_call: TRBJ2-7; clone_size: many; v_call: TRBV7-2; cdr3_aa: CASSLDNTYEQYF; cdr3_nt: TGTGCCAGCAGCCTTGACAATACCTACGAGCAGTACTTC
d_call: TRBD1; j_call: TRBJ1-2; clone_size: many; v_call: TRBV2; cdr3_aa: CASSEFQGVKGYTF; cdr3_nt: TGTGCCAGCAGTGAATTCCAGGGGGTGAAGGGCTACACCTTC
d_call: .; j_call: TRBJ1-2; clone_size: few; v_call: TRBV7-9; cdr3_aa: CASSLGQAWRNTF; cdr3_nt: TGTGCCAGCAGCTTGGGGCAGGCTTGGAGGAACACCTTC
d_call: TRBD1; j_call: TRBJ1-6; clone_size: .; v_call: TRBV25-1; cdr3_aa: CASSLRGDRDVGGSPLHF; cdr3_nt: TGTGCCAGCAGTCTCCGGGGGGACAGGGACGTGGGTGGTTCACCCCTCCACTTT
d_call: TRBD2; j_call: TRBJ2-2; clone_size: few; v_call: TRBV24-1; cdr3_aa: CATSDWPSVAGGPSTGELFF; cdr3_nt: TGTGCCACCAGTGATTGGCCCTCCGTGGCGGGGGGGCCGAGCACCGGGGAGCTGTTTTTT
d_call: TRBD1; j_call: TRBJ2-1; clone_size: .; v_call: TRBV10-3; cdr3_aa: CAISESQGAGEQFF; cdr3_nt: TGTGCCATCAGTGAGTCCCAGGGGGCGGGTGAGCAGTTCTTC
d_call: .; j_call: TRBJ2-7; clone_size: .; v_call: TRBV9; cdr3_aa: CASSLTQRAQYEQYF; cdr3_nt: TGTGCCAGCAGCCTAACCCAAAGGGCCCAATACGAGCAGTACTTC
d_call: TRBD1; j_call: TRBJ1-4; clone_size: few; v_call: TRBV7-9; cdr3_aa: CASSLSTGYAPNEKLFF; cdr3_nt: TGTGCCAGCAGCTTATCGACAGGGTACGCGCCTAATGAAAAACTGTTTTTT
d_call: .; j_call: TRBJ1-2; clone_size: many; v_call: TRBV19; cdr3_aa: CASSRSGGDYGYTF; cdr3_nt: TGTGCCAGTAGTCGGTCCGGGGGTGACTATGGCTACACCTTC
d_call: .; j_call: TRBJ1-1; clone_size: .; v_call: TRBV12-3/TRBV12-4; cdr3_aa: CASRLGATEVFF; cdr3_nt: TGTGCCAGCAGGTTGGGGGCGACTGAAGTTTTCTTT
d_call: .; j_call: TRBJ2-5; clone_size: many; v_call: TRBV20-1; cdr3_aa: CSARVRGSETQYF; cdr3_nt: TGCAGTGCTAGAGTTCGAGGGAGCGAGACCCAGTACTTC
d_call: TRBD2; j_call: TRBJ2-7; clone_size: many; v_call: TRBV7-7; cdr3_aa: CASSLEGRGDYEQYF; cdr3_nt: TGTGCCAGCAGCTTAGAGGGACGGGGGGATTACGAGCAGTACTTC
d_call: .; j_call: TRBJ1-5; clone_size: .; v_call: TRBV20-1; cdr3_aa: CSASEVSSNQPQHF; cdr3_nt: TGCAGTGCTAGCGAGGTATCGAGCAATCAGCCCCAGCATTTT
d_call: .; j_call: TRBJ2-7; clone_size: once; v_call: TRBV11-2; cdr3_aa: CASSLGKQTSYEQYF; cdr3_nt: TGTGCCAGCAGCTTAGGTAAACAGACCAGCTACGAGCAGTACTTC
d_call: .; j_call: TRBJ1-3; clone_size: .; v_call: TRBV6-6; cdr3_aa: CASSYSREGLATGNTIYF; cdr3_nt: TGTGCCAGCAGTTACTCGCGAGAGGGGTTGGCAACTGGAAACACCATATATTTT
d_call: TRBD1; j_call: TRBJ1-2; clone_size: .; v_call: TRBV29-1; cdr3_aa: CSVDEGANDYTF; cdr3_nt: TGCAGCGTTGACGAGGGGGCGAATGACTACACCTTC
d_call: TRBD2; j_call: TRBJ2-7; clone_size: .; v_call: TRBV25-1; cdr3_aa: CASSDGGTRYEQYF; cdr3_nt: TGTGCCAGCAGTGATGGGGGGACTAGATACGAGCAGTACTTC
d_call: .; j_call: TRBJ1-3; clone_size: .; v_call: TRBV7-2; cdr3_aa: CASSYGGTGNTIYF; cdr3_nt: TGTGCCAGCAGTTACGGCGGGACTGGAAACACCATATATTTT
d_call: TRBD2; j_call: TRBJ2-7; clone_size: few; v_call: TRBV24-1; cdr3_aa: CASSYLGTSERSSYEQYF; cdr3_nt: TGTGCCAGCAGTTACTTAGGGACTAGCGAACGAAGCTCCTACGAGCAGTACTTC
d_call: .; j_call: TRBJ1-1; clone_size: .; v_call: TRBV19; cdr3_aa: CASSITSFTGRTEAFF; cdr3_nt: TGTGCCAGTAGTATAACCTCTTTTACAGGCCGCACTGAAGCTTTCTTT
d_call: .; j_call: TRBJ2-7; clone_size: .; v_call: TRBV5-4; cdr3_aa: CASGALVGGYEQYF; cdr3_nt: TGTGCCAGCGGCGCCCTGGTGGGGGGCTACGAGCAGTACTTC
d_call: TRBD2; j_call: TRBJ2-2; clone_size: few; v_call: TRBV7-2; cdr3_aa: CASRASGANTGELFF; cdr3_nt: TGTGCCAGCAGGGCTAGCGGGGCGAACACCGGGGAGCTGTTTTTT
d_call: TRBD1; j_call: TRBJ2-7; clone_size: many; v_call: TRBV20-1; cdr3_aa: CSAGQDIYEQYF; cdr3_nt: TGCAGTGCGGGACAGGACATCTACGAGCAGTACTTC
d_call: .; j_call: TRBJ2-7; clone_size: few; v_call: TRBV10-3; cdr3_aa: CASVTVTYEQYF; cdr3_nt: TGTGCCAGCGTTACAGTTACCTACGAGCAGTACTTC
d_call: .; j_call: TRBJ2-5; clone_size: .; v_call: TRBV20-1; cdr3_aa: CSARDIGLPGLETQYF; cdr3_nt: TGCAGTGCTAGAGATATAGGTCTCCCCGGCTTGGAGACCCAGTACTTC
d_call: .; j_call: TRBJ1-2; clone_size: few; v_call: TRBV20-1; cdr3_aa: CSATDTYGYTF; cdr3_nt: TGCAGTGCTACCGATACCTATGGCTACACCTTC